This T cell receptor (beta chain) emerged from a study of T-cell memory formation after mild COVID-19. General study results and limits: Certain responding clones were present in pre-infection memory, suggesting participation of cross-reactive memory. Second-wave clones peaking on day 37 lacked confirmed SARS-CoV-2 specificity.

TCRdb called the 5' RACE reads again in MiXCR, with one record for every CDR3 protein. This table has under 150,000 distinct CDR3 sequences, more than 15% appearing once. V lost 3 bases, J lost 4 bases, and 10 bases lay in between. The CDR3 is 13 residues long. Germline V gives CDR1 SGDLS, CDR2 YYNGEE. Of note for this clonotype: What it recognizes is unknown.

Sequences were obtained from PBMCs or a T cell subset sorted from them (not recorded which). The chain carries TRBV9 and TRBJ1-2, with TRBD1 as a possible D gene (6 bases). The TCR originated in an adult woman who had mild COVID-19 (a few samples of this study predate the infection). Cell type and time point are not known. The CDR3 is CASSAGHFYGYTF. The CDR3 DNA reads TGTGCCAGCAGCGCGGGACATTTCTATGGCTACACCTTC.